This T cell receptor (beta chain) was profiled in a study of blood T cell repertoires in COVID-19. The CDR3 is 14 amino acids. The germline V and J ends were trimmed by 0 bases and 7 bases, with 13 bases remaining between them. Germline CDR1 reads SGHRS; CDR2 reads YFSETQ. Sequencing used immunoSEQ multiplex PCR; TCRdb keeps in-frame clones, though not all of them. The profile shows about 120,000 clones, 85% of them singletons. Material: peripheral blood. The J gene is TRBJ1-2, the V gene TRBV5-1; TRBD1 is a possible D gene (6 bases). This TCR was sampled from a man older than 75 with acute or convalescent COVID-19. The CDR3 spells CASSLGTVAGGYTF. CDR3 DNA sequence: TGCGCCAGCAGCTTGGGGACAGTGGCCGGTGGCTACACCTTC.